The following is a TCR beta chain sequence with its context. Antigen specificity is unknown. The assay was immunoSEQ multiplex PCR, and TCRdb's table has in-frame clones only and misses some. This sample has 80,000 to 100,000 clones, with about 92% found just once. This sample was included in a study of T cell responses to AZD1222 COVID-19 vaccine. Looking at the study overall: Second-dose intervals of approximately 4 or approximately 12 weeks were pooled. Study conclusions and caveats: Donors were chiefly white British, with a greater number of females, and clonal diversity was perhaps underestimated. Two AZD1222 doses significantly raised spike-specific TCR breadth and depth over controls. Among vaccine-associated CD4 TCRs, coverage spanned spike, with dominance at 160-218 and 743-854.

Trimming shortened V by 0 bases and J by 4 bases, and 16 bases separated the two germline ends. There are 17 residues in the CDR3. CDR1 is SGDLS, CDR2 YYNGEE, per germline. The chain couples TRBV9 to TRBJ2-2, with D possibly being TRBD2 (6 bases). The sequence was obtained from an adult in good health. Sequencing used peripheral blood, obtained on day 0 of AZD1222 vaccination. The CDR3 coding sequence is TGTGCCAGCAGCGTAGATCCTGCAGGGAGGTCCACCGGGGAGCTGTTTTTT. This codes for CASSVDPAGRSTGELFF. Full variable domain (rest looked up from reference TRBV9 and TRBJ2-2): DSGVTQTPKHLITATGQRVTLRCSPRSGDLSVYWYQQSLDQGLQFLIQYYNGEERAKGNILERFSAQQFPDLHSELNLSSLELGDSALYFCASSVDPAGRSTGELFFGEGSRLTVL.